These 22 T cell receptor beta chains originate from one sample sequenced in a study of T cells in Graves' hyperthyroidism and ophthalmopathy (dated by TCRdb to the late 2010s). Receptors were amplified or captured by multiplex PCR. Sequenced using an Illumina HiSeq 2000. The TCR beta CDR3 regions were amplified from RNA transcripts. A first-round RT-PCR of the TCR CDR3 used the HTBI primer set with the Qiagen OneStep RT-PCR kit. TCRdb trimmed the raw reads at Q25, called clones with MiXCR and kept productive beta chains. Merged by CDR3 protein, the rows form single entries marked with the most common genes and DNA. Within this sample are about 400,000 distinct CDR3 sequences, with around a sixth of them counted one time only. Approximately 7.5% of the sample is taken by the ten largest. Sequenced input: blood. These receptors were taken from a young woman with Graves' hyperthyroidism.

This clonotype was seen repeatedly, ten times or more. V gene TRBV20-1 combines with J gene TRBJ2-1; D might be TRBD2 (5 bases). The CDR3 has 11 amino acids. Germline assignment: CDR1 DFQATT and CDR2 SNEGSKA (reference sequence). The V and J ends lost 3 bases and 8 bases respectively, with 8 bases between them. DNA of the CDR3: TGCAGTGCTAGCGTAGCGTATGAGCAGTTCTTC. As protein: CSASVAYEQFF.

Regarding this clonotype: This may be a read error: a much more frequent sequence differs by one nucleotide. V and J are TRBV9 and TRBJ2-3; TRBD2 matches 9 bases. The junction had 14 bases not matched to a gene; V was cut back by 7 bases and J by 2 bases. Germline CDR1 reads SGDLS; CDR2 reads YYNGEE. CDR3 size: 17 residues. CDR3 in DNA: TGTGCCAGCTCAAATTCGGCGACTAGCGGAGACACAGATACGCAGTATTTT. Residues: CASSNSATSGDTDTQYF.

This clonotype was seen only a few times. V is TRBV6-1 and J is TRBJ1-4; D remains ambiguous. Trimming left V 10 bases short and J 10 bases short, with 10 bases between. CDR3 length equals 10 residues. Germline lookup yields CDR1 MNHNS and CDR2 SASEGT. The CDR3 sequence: CATNVGKLFF. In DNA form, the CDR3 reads TGTGCCACCAACGTGGGAAAACTGTTTTTT.

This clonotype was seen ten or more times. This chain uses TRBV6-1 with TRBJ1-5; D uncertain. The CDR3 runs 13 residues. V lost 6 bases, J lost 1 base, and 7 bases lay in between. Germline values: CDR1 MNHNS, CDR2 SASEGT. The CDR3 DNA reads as TGTGCCAGCAGACCGACAAGCAATCAGCCCCAGCATTTT. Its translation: CASRPTSNQPQHF.

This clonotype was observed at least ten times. In DNA, the CDR3 is TGTGCCAGCAGTTCTGTAGAAGCGGGGGAGGATACGCAGTATTTT. Encoded protein: CASSSVEAGEDTQYF. The chain uses TRBV7-3 and TRBJ2-3; 8 nucleotides agree with TRBD2. The CDR3 loop spans 15 amino acids. Germline assignment: CDR1 SGHTA and CDR2 FQGTGA. J was trimmed by 6 bases and V by 6 bases; bases with no gene match: 11.

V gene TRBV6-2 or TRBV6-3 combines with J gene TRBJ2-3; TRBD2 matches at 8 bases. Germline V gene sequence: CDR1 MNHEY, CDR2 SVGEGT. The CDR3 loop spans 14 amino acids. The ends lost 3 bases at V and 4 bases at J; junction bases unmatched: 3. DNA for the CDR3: TGTGCCAGCAGTTATCGGGGGGGATCAGATACGCAGTATTTT. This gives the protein CASSYRGGSDTQYF.

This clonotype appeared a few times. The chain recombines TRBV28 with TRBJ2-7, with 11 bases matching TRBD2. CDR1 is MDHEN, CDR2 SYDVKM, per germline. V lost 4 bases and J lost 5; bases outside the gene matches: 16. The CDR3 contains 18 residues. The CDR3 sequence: CASSSTSGGNWSLDEQYF. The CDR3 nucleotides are TGTGCCAGCAGTTCAACTAGCGGGGGAAACTGGTCCCTAGACGAGCAGTACTTC.

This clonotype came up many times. CDR3 sequence reads: CSAIPGQRLYEQYF. CDR3 in DNA: TGCAGTGCTATCCCGGGACAGAGATTGTACGAGCAGTACTTC. The gene calls are TRBV20-1 and TRBJ2-7, with TRBD1 identical over 7 bases. The CDR3 has 14 residues. Germline trimming cut 4 bases from V and 4 bases from J; bases unmatched to any gene: 10. The germline CDR1 and CDR2 sequences are DFQATT and SNEGSKA (reference sequence).

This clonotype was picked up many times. CDR3 coding DNA: TGTGCCAGCAACTTCGACCTTATTGGCAATCAGCCCCAGCATTTT. Translation: CASNFDLIGNQPQHF. The rearrangement joins TRBV6-1 to TRBJ1-5; D is unresolved. Germline values: CDR1 MNHNS, CDR2 SASEGT. The V gene lost 7 bases and the J gene lost 2 bases, with 15 bases spanning the gap. CDR3 size: 15 residues.

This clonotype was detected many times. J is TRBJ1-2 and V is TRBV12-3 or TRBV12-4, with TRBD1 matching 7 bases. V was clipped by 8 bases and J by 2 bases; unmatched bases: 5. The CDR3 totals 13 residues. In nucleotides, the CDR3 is TGTGCCAGCGCAGGGGGGGTAAACTATGGCTACACCTTC. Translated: CASAGGVNYGYTF.

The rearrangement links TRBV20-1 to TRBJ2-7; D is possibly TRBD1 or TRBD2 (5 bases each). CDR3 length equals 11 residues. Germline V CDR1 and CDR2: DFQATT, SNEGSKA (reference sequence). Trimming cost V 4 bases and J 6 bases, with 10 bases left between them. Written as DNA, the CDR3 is TGCAGTGCTATCCAGGGAGTCGAGCAGTACTTC. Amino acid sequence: CSAIQGVEQYF.

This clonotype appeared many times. The CDR3: CASRDGGNTIYF. In DNA, the CDR3 is TGTGCCAGCAGAGATGGGGGAAACACCATATATTTT. The chain recombines TRBV7-9 with TRBJ1-3, with D unclear. The CDR3 has 12 residues. V was clipped by 6 bases and J by 4 bases, with 7 bases between them. The germline gives CDR1 SEHNR, CDR2 FQNEAQ (reference sequence).

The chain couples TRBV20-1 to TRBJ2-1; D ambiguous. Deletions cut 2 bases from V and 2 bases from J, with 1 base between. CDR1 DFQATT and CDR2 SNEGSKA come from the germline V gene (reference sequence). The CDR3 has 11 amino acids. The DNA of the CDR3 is TGCAGTGCTAGACCCTACAATGAGCAGTTCTTC. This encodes CSARPYNEQFF.

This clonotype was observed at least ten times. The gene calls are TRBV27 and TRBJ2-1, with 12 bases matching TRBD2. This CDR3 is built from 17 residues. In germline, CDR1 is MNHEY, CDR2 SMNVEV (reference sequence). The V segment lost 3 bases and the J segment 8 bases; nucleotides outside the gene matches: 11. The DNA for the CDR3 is TGTGCCAGCAGTTTTCAGCCCTCTAGCGGGGGGGCCTATGAGCAGTTCTTC. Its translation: CASSFQPSSGGAYEQFF.

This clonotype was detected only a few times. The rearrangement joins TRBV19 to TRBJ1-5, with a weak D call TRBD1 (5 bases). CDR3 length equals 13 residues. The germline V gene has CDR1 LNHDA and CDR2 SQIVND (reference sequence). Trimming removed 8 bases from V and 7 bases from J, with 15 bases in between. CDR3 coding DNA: TGTGCCAGTCTACCTGGCCAGGGACAGCCCCAGCATTTT. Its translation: CASLPGQGQPQHF.

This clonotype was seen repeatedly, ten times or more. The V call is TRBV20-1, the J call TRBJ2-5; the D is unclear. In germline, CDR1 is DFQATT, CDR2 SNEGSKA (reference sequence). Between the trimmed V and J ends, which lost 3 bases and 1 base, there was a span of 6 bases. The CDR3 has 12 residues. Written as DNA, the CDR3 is TGCAGTGCTAGCCCCCCCCAAGAGACCCAGTACTTC. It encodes CSASPPQETQYF.

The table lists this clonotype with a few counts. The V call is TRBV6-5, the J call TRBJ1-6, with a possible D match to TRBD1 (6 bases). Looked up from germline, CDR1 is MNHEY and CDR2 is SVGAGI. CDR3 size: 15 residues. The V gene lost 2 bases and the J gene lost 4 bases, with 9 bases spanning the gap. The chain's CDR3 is CASSYDTGYNSPLHF. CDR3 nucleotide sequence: TGTGCCAGCAGTTACGATACAGGGTATAATTCACCCCTCCACTTT.

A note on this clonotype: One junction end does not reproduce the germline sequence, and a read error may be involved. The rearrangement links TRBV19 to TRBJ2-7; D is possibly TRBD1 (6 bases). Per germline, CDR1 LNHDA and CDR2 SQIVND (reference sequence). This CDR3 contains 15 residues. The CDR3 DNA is TGTGCCAGTAGTTTGGACAGCCTCAATCGCCGTGAGCACTACTTC. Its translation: CASSLDSLNRREHYF.

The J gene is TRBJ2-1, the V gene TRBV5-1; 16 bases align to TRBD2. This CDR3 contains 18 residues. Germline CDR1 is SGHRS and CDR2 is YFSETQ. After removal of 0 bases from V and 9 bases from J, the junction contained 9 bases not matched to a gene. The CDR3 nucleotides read TGCGCCAGCAGCTTGGGGCACGGGACTAGCGGGAGGGCGGGTGAGCAGTTCTTC. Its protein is CASSLGHGTSGRAGEQFF.

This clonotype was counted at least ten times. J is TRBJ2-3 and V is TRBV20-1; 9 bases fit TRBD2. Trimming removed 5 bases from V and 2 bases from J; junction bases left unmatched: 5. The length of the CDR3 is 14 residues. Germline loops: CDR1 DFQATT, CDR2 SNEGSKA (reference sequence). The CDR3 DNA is TGCAGTGCTCGGCGACTAGCGGCCACAGATACGCAGTATTTT. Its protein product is CSARRLAATDTQYF.

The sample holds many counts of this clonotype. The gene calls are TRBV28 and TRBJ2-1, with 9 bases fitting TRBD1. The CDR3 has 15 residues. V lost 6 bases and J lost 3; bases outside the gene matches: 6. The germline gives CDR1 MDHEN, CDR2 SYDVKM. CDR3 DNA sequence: TGTGCCAGCAGCGGACAGGGGAGAAACTACAATGAGCAGTTCTTC. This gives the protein CASSGQGRNYNEQFF.

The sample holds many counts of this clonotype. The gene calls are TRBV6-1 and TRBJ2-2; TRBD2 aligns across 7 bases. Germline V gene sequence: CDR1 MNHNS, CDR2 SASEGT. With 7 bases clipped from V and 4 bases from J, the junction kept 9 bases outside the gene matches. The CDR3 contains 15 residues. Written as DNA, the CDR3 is TGTGCCAGCAAGATCGCAGGGAGGGGCACCGGGGAGCTGTTTTTT. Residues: CASKIAGRGTGELFF.